These 21 T cell receptor beta chains were sequenced from one sample in a study of blood T cell repertoires in COVID-19. Sequencing was performed with immunoSEQ multiplex PCR; in TCRdb, only in-frame clones are kept and a portion is missing. The data contain about 48,000 clones, 86% of them singletons. Specimen: peripheral blood. Every receptor here comes from an elderly woman with acute or convalescent COVID-19.

V usage is TRBV12-3 or TRBV12-4 and J usage is TRBJ1-2; D unresolved. This CDR3 has 12 residues. V was pared by 5 bases and J by 5 bases, with 9 bases between. CDR3 nucleotides: TGTGCCAGCAGTCCCGGGAGTTATGGCTACACCTTC. Translation gives CASSPGSYGYTF.

V and J are TRBV3-1 (or the pseudogene TRBV3-2) and TRBJ2-2, with 9 bases that match TRBD2. CDR1 and CDR2 from the germline V gene are LGHDT and YNNKEL (reference sequence). V trimming: 3 bases; J trimming: 4 bases; junction bases outside the gene matches: 12. The CDR3 is 18 amino acids. Here the CDR3 reads CASSHPDAGGLGTGELFF. As DNA, the CDR3 is TGTGCCAGCAGCCACCCTGATGCGGGGGGGCTTGGCACCGGGGAGCTGTTTTTT.

The V gene is TRBV19, the J gene TRBJ1-2; a possible D gene is TRBD1 (5 bases). Germline V gene sequence: CDR1 LNHDA, CDR2 SQIVND (reference sequence). Between the trimmed V and J ends, which lost 2 bases and 2 bases, there was a span of 18 bases. CDR3 size: 17 residues. CDR3 sequence (DNA): TGTGCCAGTAGTATAAGGTGGCGTGGACGGACAAACTATGGCTACACCTTC. Translated: CASSIRWRGRTNYGYTF. The full variable domain, its missing parts supplied by reference TRBV19 and TRBJ1-2, is DGGITQSPKYLFRKEGQNVTLSCEQNLNHDAMYWYRQDPGQGLRLIYYSQIVNDFQKGDIAEGYSVSREKKESFPLTVTSAQKNPTAFYLCASSIRWRGRTNYGYTFGSGTRLTVV.

This sequence joins TRBV6-4 and TRBJ2-2; TRBD2 agrees at 7 bases. The CDR3 covers 14 residues. Looked up from germline, CDR1 is MRHNA and CDR2 is SNTAGT. The trim removed 2 bases at V and 5 bases at J, leaving 2 bases unmatched. The CDR3 protein is CASSDPGGTGELFF. The CDR3 DNA reads as TGTGCCAGCAGTGACCCCGGGGGGACCGGGGAGCTGTTTTTT.

The chain uses TRBV2 and TRBJ1-1, with D possibly being TRBD1 (5 bases). V was clipped by 4 bases and J by 1 base, with 7 bases between them. CDR3 length equals 13 residues. The germline V gene has CDR1 SNHLY and CDR2 FYNNEI. The DNA for the CDR3 is TGTGCCAGCAGTGTGGGGGGGAACACTGAAGCTTTCTTT. It yields the protein CASSVGGNTEAFF.

The rearrangement links TRBV30 to TRBJ2-5; 9 bases are a match to TRBD2. V gave up 2 bases and J gave up 1 base; unmatched junction bases: 8. The CDR3 spans 16 residues. Germline V gene data show CDR1 as GTSNPN and CDR2 as SVGIG (reference sequence). CDR3 amino acids: CAWSPLLAGTQETQYF. CDR3 nucleotides: TGTGCCTGGAGTCCACTCCTAGCGGGGACCCAAGAGACCCAGTACTTC.

The rearrangement links TRBV2 to TRBJ2-2, with 7 nucleotides matching TRBD1. Germline assignment: CDR1 SNHLY and CDR2 FYNNEI. The CDR3 covers 15 residues. Trimming at V came to 5 bases and at J to 4 bases, leaving 7 bases not matched to a gene. The CDR3 loop reads CASSIQGTTTGELFF. In nucleotides, the CDR3 is TGTGCCAGCAGTATACAGGGGACAACCACCGGGGAGCTGTTTTTT.

This clone was seen just once. The CDR3: CASRKHPNTEAFF. The CDR3 DNA is TGTGCCAGCAGAAAACACCCGAACACTGAAGCTTTCTTT. This rearrangement joins TRBV9 to TRBJ1-1; D is ambiguous. V lost 5 bases and J lost 1, with 9 bases in between. Germline V lookup: CDR1 SGDLS, CDR2 YYNGEE. CDR3 length: 13 amino acids.

The CDR3 DNA reads TGTGCCAGTAGTGACACAGGGGGCGGCAATCAGCCCCAGCATTTT. Translated: CASSDTGGGNQPQHF. This chain links TRBV19 with TRBJ1-5; 9 nucleotides line up with TRBD1. V shed 5 bases and J 2 bases; nucleotides not matched to a gene: 4. From germline, CDR1 is LNHDA and CDR2 SQIVND (reference sequence). This CDR3 comprises 15 residues.

The chain links TRBV30 to TRBJ2-1; TRBD2 aligns across 9 bases. Per the germline V gene, CDR1 is GTSNPN and CDR2 is SVGIG (reference sequence). V lost 2 bases to trimming and J lost 7 bases; unmatched junction nucleotides: 3. The CDR3 covers 13 residues. CDR3 protein: CAWSRRGGNEQFF. CDR3 coding DNA: TGTGCCTGGAGTAGGCGGGGGGGGAATGAGCAGTTCTTC.

The chain uses TRBV11-2 and TRBJ1-3, with 7 bases identical to TRBD1. The V gene end was trimmed by 4 bases and the J gene end by 8 bases; junction bases not matched to a gene: 5. Germline V lookup: CDR1 SGHAT, CDR2 FQNNGV. The length of the CDR3 is 13 residues. The DNA for the CDR3 is TGTGCCAGCAGCTCGGACAGGCTGGACACCATATATTTT. It encodes CASSSDRLDTIYF.

This sequence joins TRBV5-1 and TRBJ2-3; 9 positions match TRBD2. The length of the CDR3 is 16 residues. J was trimmed by 5 bases and V by 1 base; bases with no gene match: 8. Per germline, CDR1 SGHRS and CDR2 YFSETQ. The chain's CDR3 is CASSLPRLAEKDTQYF. Here the CDR3 DNA reads TGCGCCAGCAGCTTGCCCCGACTAGCGGAGAAAGATACGCAGTATTTT.

The V call is TRBV5-8, the J call TRBJ1-6; TRBD1 is a possible D gene (5 bases). There are 17 residues in the CDR3. The germline V gene encodes CDR1 SGHTS and CDR2 YDEGEE. V shed 3 bases and J shed 8 bases, with 21 bases lying between them. For the CDR3, the DNA is TGTGCCAGCAGCTGGGGGGGGACGGCAGGGCAGGATTCACCCCTCCACTTT. It codes for CASSWGGTAGQDSPLHF. The full variable domain, completed using reference TRBV5-8 and TRBJ1-6, is EAGVTQSPTHLIKTRGQQATLRCSPISGHTSVYWYQQALGLGLQFLLWYDEGEERNRGNFPPRFSGRQFPNYSSELNVNALELEDSALYLCASSWGGTAGQDSPLHFGNGTRLTVT.

The chain recombines TRBV15 with TRBJ1-1; the match to TRBD1 covers 7 bases. The CDR3 is made up of 14 amino acids. From germline, CDR1 is LNHNV and CDR2 YYDKDF (reference sequence). V lost 5 bases and J lost 2; bases outside the gene matches: 5. This CDR3 is CATSPRDSNTEAFF. The CDR3 nucleotides read TGTGCCACCAGCCCTCGGGACAGCAACACTGAAGCTTTCTTT.

The chain uses TRBV7-6 and TRBJ2-7; TRBD1 agrees at 7 bases. The CDR3 spans 14 residues. V shed 5 bases, J shed 3 bases, and the junction held 7 bases outside the gene matches. Germline V gives CDR1 SGHVS, CDR2 FNYEAQ. The CDR3 DNA is TGTGCCAGCAGCCCCGGGACAGTTGACTACGAGCAGTACTTC. Its translation: CASSPGTVDYEQYF.

The chain couples TRBV2 to TRBJ1-5, with D perhaps TRBD1 (6 bases). Germline V gene data show CDR1 as SNHLY and CDR2 as FYNNEI. Trimming took 8 bases from V and 3 from J, leaving 26 bases between them. This CDR3 comprises 18 residues. CDR3 bases: TGTGCCAGCGGGACCCTCCGGGACAAGACACTCCACAATCAGCCCCAGCATTTT. As protein: CASGTLRDKTLHNQPQHF.

This chain joins TRBV10-3 and TRBJ2-7, with 10 bases identical to TRBD1. Per germline, CDR1 ENHRY and CDR2 SYGVKD. The CDR3 is made up of 17 amino acids. Trimming at V came to 6 bases and at J to 2 bases, leaving 13 bases not matched to a gene. The chain's CDR3 is CAIRFTTGTGATYEQYF. Written as DNA, the CDR3 is TGTGCCATCAGATTCACCACCGGGACAGGGGCCACCTACGAGCAGTACTTC.

The chain combines TRBV6-5 with TRBJ1-2; 7 bases map to TRBD1. The J segment lost 3 bases and the V segment lost 7 bases, leaving 5 bases of the junction unmatched. Germline V gene data show CDR1 as MNHEY and CDR2 as SVGAGI. The CDR3 consists of 13 residues. As DNA, the CDR3 is TGTGCCAGCACGGTCACAGGGGACTATGGCTACACCTTC. Translation: CASTVTGDYGYTF.

The chain combines TRBV29-1 with TRBJ1-2; maybe TRBD1 (6 bases). From germline, CDR1 is SQVTM and CDR2 ANQGSEA. V was trimmed by 0 bases and J by 8 bases, leaving 22 bases between them. The CDR3 spans 16 residues. CDR3 DNA: TGCAGCGTTGAAGACCCCCCGTGGGGGCGCGGTCCCGGCTACACCTTC. It encodes CSVEDPPWGRGPGYTF.

The count of this clone is one. V usage is TRBV6-6 and J usage is TRBJ1-2; D might be TRBD1 (6 bases). V lost 6 bases and J lost 2, with 10 bases in between. The CDR3 covers 13 residues. Germline V CDR1 and CDR2: MNHNY, SVGAGI (reference sequence). The CDR3 DNA is TGTGCCAGCAGACAGACAGGCAACTATGGCTACACCTTC. This codes for CASRQTGNYGYTF.

The V call is TRBV6-5, the J call TRBJ1-1, with TRBD1 as a possible D gene (5 bases). The CDR3 extends over 13 amino acids. V dropped 5 bases and J dropped 1 base, with 8 bases sitting between them. CDR1 and CDR2 (germline): MNHEY, SVGAGI. CDR3 bases: TGTGCCAGCAGTACGGACAAGAACACTGAAGCTTTCTTT. Its translation is CASSTDKNTEAFF.